These 21 T cell receptor beta chains originate from one sample sequenced in a study of blood T cell repertoires in COVID-19. Profiled with immunoSEQ multiplex PCR; TCRdb holds only in-frame clones, not every one. The sample includes some 70,000 clones, about 87% seen only once; the top ten take around 6.7%. The material sequenced was peripheral blood. These receptor sequences come from an elderly woman with active COVID-19.

This clone was found a few times. The V call is TRBV19, the J call TRBJ2-7; D is possibly TRBD1 (8 bases). This CDR3 spans 14 amino acids. V gave up 3 bases and J gave up 3 bases, with 12 bases separating them. The germline gives CDR1 LNHDA, CDR2 SQIVND (reference sequence). CDR3 nucleotides: TGTGCCAGTAGTATCAACAGGGGGGGCTACGAGCAGTACTTC. Translating gives CASSINRGGYEQYF.

The gene calls are TRBV7-2 and TRBJ2-2, with 9 bases matching TRBD2. CDR3 size: 15 residues. Per the germline V gene, CDR1 is SGHTA and CDR2 is FQGNSA. The V and J ends lost 1 base and 5 bases, in that order; junction bases with no gene match: 2. The CDR3, as DNA: TGTGCCAGCAGCTTAGGGCTAGCGGGAACCGGGGAGCTGTTTTTT. Its translation is CASSLGLAGTGELFF.

The gene calls are TRBV9 and TRBJ2-2, with D possibly matching TRBD2 (6 bases). The V gene's germline CDR1 is SGDLS and CDR2 YYNGEE. The CDR3 is made up of 15 amino acids. Trimming removed 0 bases from V and 7 bases from J, with 13 bases in between. DNA for the CDR3: TGTGCCAGCAGCGTAGCGGGAGCCTTCGGCGGGGAGCTGTTTTTT. Protein product: CASSVAGAFGGELFF.

V gene TRBV30 combines with J gene TRBJ2-5; the match to TRBD2 covers 13 bases. The trim removed 2 bases at V and 5 bases at J, leaving 5 bases unmatched. The CDR3 covers 15 residues. Per the germline V gene, CDR1 is GTSNPN and CDR2 is SVGIG (reference sequence). The CDR3 sequence: CAWSRTSGRWETQYF. DNA for the CDR3: TGTGCCTGGAGTAGGACTAGCGGGAGATGGGAGACCCAGTACTTC. Together with reference TRBV30 and TRBJ2-5, the CDR3 gives the full variable domain: SQTIHQWPATLVQPVGSPLSLECTVEGTSNPNLYWYRQAAGRGLQLLFYSVGIGQISSEVPQNLSASRPQDRQFILSSKKLLLSDSGFYLCAWSRTSGRWETQYFGPGTRLLVL.

CDR3 amino acids: CASSLARGTEETQYF. The CDR3 bases are TGTGCCAGCAGCTTAGCTCGGGGGACTGAAGAGACCCAGTACTTC. This chain joins TRBV7-9 and TRBJ2-5; D perhaps matches TRBD2 (6 bases). From germline, CDR1 is SEHNR and CDR2 FQNEAQ (reference sequence). This CDR3 is built from 15 residues. V was pared by 0 bases and J by 3 bases, with 11 bases between.

The rearrangement joins TRBV9 to TRBJ2-7, with 9 bases matching TRBD2. Germline CDR1 is SGDLS and CDR2 is YYNGEE. This CDR3 is built from 15 residues. J gave up 3 bases and V 3 bases, and 7 bases lay outside the gene matches. The CDR3 bases are TGTGCCAGCAGCGCTATAGCGGGAGAGCTCTACGAGCAGTACTTC. Protein sequence: CASSAIAGELYEQYF.

The CDR3 region has the DNA TGCGCCAGCAGCCAAGGCCTGTGGGCCCAAGCTTTCTTT. Its protein is CASSQGLWAQAFF. V usage is TRBV4-3 and J usage is TRBJ1-1; D gene uncertain. CDR3 size: 13 residues. Germline values: CDR1 LGHNA, CDR2 YSLEER. Trimming left V 1 base short and J 9 bases short, with 12 bases between.

CDR3 DNA: TGTGCCAGCAGGCTCGGGACTAGGGACACCGGGGAGCTGTTTTTT. It encodes CASRLGTRDTGELFF. This sequence joins TRBV28 and TRBJ2-2; TRBD2 matches 8 bases. There are 15 residues in the CDR3. CDR1 and CDR2 from the germline V gene are MDHEN and SYDVKM. V lost 6 bases to trimming and J lost 3 bases; unmatched junction nucleotides: 6.

CDR3 coding DNA: TGTGCCAGCAGCTTGGTATCAGTATCTGAGACCCAGTACTTC. Translated: CASSLVSVSETQYF. The chain employs TRBV5-8 and TRBJ2-5; D ambiguous. Germline CDR1 and CDR2: SGHTS and YDEGEE. Deletions cut 0 bases from V and 5 bases from J, with 11 bases between. This CDR3 comprises 14 residues.

The rearrangement uses TRBV28 and TRBJ1-1; 8 nucleotides match TRBD1. V shed 6 bases and J 4 bases; nucleotides not matched to a gene: 7. Germline CDR1 MDHEN, CDR2 SYDVKM. The CDR3 is 14 residues long. For the CDR3, the DNA is TGTGCCAGCAGGCTGGACAGGGTTTTCACTGAAGCTTTCTTT. Protein sequence: CASRLDRVFTEAFF.

The chain joins TRBV11-2 to TRBJ2-3, with 8 bases that match TRBD2. The junction had 14 bases not matched to a gene; V was cut back by 5 bases and J by 1 base. Germline V gene sequence: CDR1 SGHAT, CDR2 FQNNGV. The CDR3 totals 18 residues. The CDR3 sequence is CASSPSFSSGPGTDTQYF. The CDR3 DNA reads TGTGCCAGCAGCCCGTCATTTTCTAGCGGGCCTGGCACAGATACGCAGTATTTT.

This chain joins TRBV7-3 and TRBJ2-1, with 7 positions matching TRBD2. The CDR3 is 15 amino acids. Losses at the gene ends were 2 bases for V and 4 bases for J; bases not matched to a gene: 5. From germline, CDR1 is SGHTA and CDR2 FQGTGA. The CDR3 protein is CASSLSSGMYNEQFF. CDR3 DNA sequence: TGTGCCAGCAGCTTATCTAGCGGTATGTACAATGAGCAGTTCTTC. Complete variable domain (other parts from reference TRBV7-3 and TRBJ2-1): GAGVSQTPSNKVTEKGKYVELRCDPISGHTALYWYRQSLGQGPEFLIYFQGTGAADDSGLPNDRFFAVRPEGSVSTLKIQRTERGDSAVYLCASSLSSGMYNEQFFGPGTRLTVL.

The chain combines TRBV2 with TRBJ1-4, with D possibly TRBD1 on 6 matching bases. Germline loops: CDR1 SNHLY, CDR2 FYNNEI. This CDR3 region has 13 residues. The V end was cut by 9 bases, the J end by 7 bases, with 15 bases between. This CDR3 reads CASTRGSGEKLFF. The CDR3 DNA reads TGTGCCAGTACTAGGGGGTCGGGTGAAAAACTGTTTTTT.

The chain uses TRBV19 and TRBJ2-5, with 10 bases lining up with TRBD1. There are 16 residues in the CDR3. Germline V gene sequence: CDR1 LNHDA, CDR2 SQIVND (reference sequence). V gave up 5 bases and J gave up 2 bases; unmatched junction bases: 8. The CDR3 here is CASSDRGRGSQETQYF. In DNA, the CDR3 is TGTGCCAGTAGTGACAGGGGGCGCGGATCGCAAGAGACCCAGTACTTC.

This clone was observed a single time. The chain uses TRBV19 and TRBJ1-4, with 10 bases identical to TRBD1. The CDR3 length is 13 residues. From germline, CDR1 is LNHDA and CDR2 SQIVND (reference sequence). The V and J ends lost 8 bases and 8 bases, in that order; junction bases with no gene match: 5. The CDR3 DNA follows: TGTGCCAGTCGGGGGACAGGGGTCGAAAAACTGTTTTTT. It yields the protein CASRGTGVEKLFF.

The chain joins TRBV2 to TRBJ1-3; TRBD1 matches 8 bases. Trimming took 2 bases from V and 0 from J; bases not matched to a gene: 3. Germline-derived CDR1 and CDR2 are SNHLY and FYNNEI. The CDR3 sequence is 16 residues long. The CDR3 sequence: CASSENRGFSGNTIYF. In DNA form, the CDR3 reads TGTGCCAGCAGTGAAAACAGGGGGTTCTCTGGAAACACCATATATTTT.

V usage is TRBV10-2 and J usage is TRBJ1-5; D is perhaps TRBD1 (6 bases). Per germline, CDR1 WSHSY and CDR2 SAAADI. The CDR3 is 14 residues long. The ends were cut back, 3 bases at V and 3 bases at J, with 9 bases in the middle. The CDR3 reads CASSDGTINQPQHF. The CDR3 bases are TGCGCCAGCAGTGACGGGACAATCAATCAGCCCCAGCATTTT.

The V gene is TRBV4-2, the J gene TRBJ1-4; 7 bases map to TRBD1. J was trimmed by 8 bases and V by 3 bases; bases with no gene match: 15. The CDR3 has 17 amino acids. Germline CDR1 LGHNA, CDR2 YNFKEQ. The CDR3 bases are TGTGCCAGCAGCCATCGATTAGTACAGGGGATTCGCGAAAAACTGTTTTTT. As protein: CASSHRLVQGIREKLFF.

The chain is built from TRBV7-2 and TRBJ1-2, with D possibly matching TRBD1 (5 bases). Germline V gives CDR1 SGHTA, CDR2 FQGNSA. This CDR3 contains 16 residues. V was trimmed by 1 base and J by 6 bases, leaving 18 bases between them. CDR3 sequence (DNA): TGTGCCAGCAGCTTAGTGGGGGGAGCCGCGAGTGATGGCTACACCTTC. As protein: CASSLVGGAASDGYTF.

The chain has TRBV7-2 and TRBJ2-7; TRBD1 is a possible D gene (5 bases). CDR1 and CDR2 from the germline V gene are SGHTA and FQGNSA. The CDR3 is 15 amino acids. Trimming removed 1 base at V and 2 bases at J, with 12 bases between. The CDR3 DNA is TGTGCCAGCAGCTTAGAGGGGTCAGGGACCTACGAGCAGTACTTC. Encoded protein: CASSLEGSGTYEQYF.

The table lists this clone with a few counts. The V gene is TRBV2, the J gene TRBJ1-2, with D tentatively TRBD1 (6 bases). This CDR3 contains 14 residues. The V end was cut by 8 bases, the J end by 7 bases, with 20 bases between. Germline CDR1 is SNHLY and CDR2 is FYNNEI. In DNA form, the CDR3 reads TGTGCCAGCCGAGAGGACAGCAATTTATTTGGCTACACCTTC. Protein: CASREDSNLFGYTF.